The 32 T cell receptor beta chains given below trace back to one sample, sequenced in a study of T cell responses to AZD1222 COVID-19 vaccine. The protocol was immunoSEQ multiplex PCR, while the TCRdb copy is restricted to in-frame clones and leaves out a portion. This table has approximately 150,000 clones, approximately 88% appearing once. Sequencing was performed on peripheral blood, taken on day 0 of AZD1222 vaccination. The receptors derive from an adult in good health.

The V and J genes are TRBV5-1 and TRBJ2-5, with TRBD1 matching 9 bases. Unmatched junction bases numbered 8, after V lost 4 bases and J lost 1 base. From germline, CDR1 is SGHRS and CDR2 YFSETQ. The CDR3 consists of 16 residues. CDR3 in amino acids: CASSLGTGRTQETQYF. CDR3 DNA: TGCGCCAGCAGCCTCGGGACAGGGCGAACCCAAGAGACCCAGTACTTC. Full variable domain (missing parts from reference TRBV5-1 and TRBJ2-5): KAGVTQTPRYLIKTRGQQVTLSCSPISGHRSVSWYQQTPGQGLQFLFEYFSETQRNKGNFPGRFSGRQFSNSRSEMNVSTLELGDSALYLCASSLGTGRTQETQYFGPGTRLLVL.

The count of this clone is one. The chain links TRBV19 to TRBJ1-5; D may be TRBD1 (6 bases). Germline V gives CDR1 LNHDA, CDR2 SQIVND (reference sequence). This CDR3 is 16 amino acids long. Trimming shortened V by 9 bases and J by 1 base, and 19 bases separated the two germline ends. CDR3 coding DNA: TGTGCCAGCCCTAAAACAGGGAGATTAAGCAATCAGCCCCAGCATTTT. Amino acid sequence: CASPKTGRLSNQPQHF. The full variable domain, with the rest looked up from reference TRBV19 and TRBJ1-5, is DGGITQSPKYLFRKEGQNVTLSCEQNLNHDAMYWYRQDPGQGLRLIYYSQIVNDFQKGDIAEGYSVSREKKESFPLTVTSAQKNPTAFYLCASPKTGRLSNQPQHFGDGTRLSIL.

V gene TRBV30 combines with J gene TRBJ1-6, with D perhaps matching TRBD1 (5 bases). The germline V and J ends were trimmed by 2 bases and 6 bases, with 8 bases remaining between them. This CDR3 spans 13 amino acids. CDR1 and CDR2 (germline): GTSNPN, SVGIG (reference sequence). Written as DNA, the CDR3 is TGTGCCTGGAGTATAGGGGTTAATTCACCCCTCCACTTT. This translates into CAWSIGVNSPLHF.

The rearrangement uses TRBV19 and TRBJ2-5, with D perhaps matching TRBD2 (5 bases). In germline, CDR1 is LNHDA, CDR2 SQIVND (reference sequence). This CDR3 has 15 amino acids. V shed 1 base and J shed 5 bases, with 14 bases lying between them. The CDR3 nucleotides are TGTGCCAGTAGTATAGGAGGGAACGTAGGCGAGACCCAGTACTTC. It encodes CASSIGGNVGETQYF.

The chain carries TRBV11-1 and TRBJ2-5, with D perhaps matching TRBD2 (7 bases). There are 15 residues in the CDR3. Trimming stripped 1 base from V and 4 bases from J, with 13 bases between. Germline CDR1 reads SGHAT; CDR2 reads FQDESV (reference sequence). CDR3 residues: CASSLGAGAGETQYF. The CDR3, as DNA: TGTGCCAGCAGCTTAGGGGCGGGGGCCGGAGAGACCCAGTACTTC.

The V call is TRBV27, the J call TRBJ2-7; 10 bases fit TRBD2. After removal of 3 bases from V and 4 bases from J, the junction contained 6 bases not matched to a gene. This CDR3 has 15 residues. Germline CDR1 MNHEY, CDR2 SMNVEV (reference sequence). The CDR3 spells CASSFGAGGPYEQYF. In DNA, the CDR3 is TGTGCCAGCAGTTTCGGAGCGGGAGGGCCTTACGAGCAGTACTTC.

The rearrangement links TRBV7-9 to TRBJ2-3; no definite D call. This CDR3 spans 15 amino acids. V lost 1 base to trimming and J lost 6 bases, with 14 bases between them. CDR1 is SEHNR, CDR2 FQNEAQ, per germline (reference sequence). CDR3 in amino acids: CASSLGARARDTQYF. The CDR3 coding sequence is TGTGCCAGCAGCTTAGGGGCCCGGGCCCGGGATACGCAGTATTTT. Complete variable domain (other parts from reference TRBV7-9 and TRBJ2-3): DTGVSQNPRHKITKRGQNVTFRCDPISEHNRLYWYRQTLGQGPEFLTYFQNEAQLEKSRLLSDRFSAERPKGSFSTLEIQRTEQGDSAMYLCASSLGARARDTQYFGPGTRLTVL.

Only one count was recorded for this clone. The chain links TRBV19 to TRBJ1-1; no clear D gene. This CDR3 is built from 13 residues. The V gene's germline CDR1 is LNHDA and CDR2 SQIVND (reference sequence). The V gene lost 7 bases and the J gene lost 0 bases, with 9 bases spanning the gap. This CDR3 reads CASKKGMNTEAFF. As DNA, the CDR3 is TGTGCCAGTAAGAAGGGAATGAACACTGAAGCTTTCTTT.

The V gene is TRBV6-1, the J gene TRBJ2-7; possibly TRBD2 for D (5 bases). The CDR3 is made up of 14 amino acids. Trimming removed 2 bases at V and 2 bases at J, with 10 bases between. Germline CDR1 is MNHNS and CDR2 is SASEGT. As DNA, the CDR3 is TGTGCCAGCAGTGAACTAGGACTTGCCTACGAGCAGTACTTC. Encoded protein: CASSELGLAYEQYF.

This clone was counted between two and nine times. V is TRBV19 and J is TRBJ1-1; TRBD1 is a possible D gene (6 bases). Trimming removed 5 bases at V and 4 bases at J, with 17 bases between. CDR3 length: 15 amino acids. The V gene's germline CDR1 is LNHDA and CDR2 SQIVND (reference sequence). The CDR3 DNA reads TGTGCCAGTAGTCCCTACAGGGAAGGGGGCACTGAAGCTTTCTTT. Its translation is CASSPYREGGTEAFF.

This clone was observed a single time. The rearrangement links TRBV11-3 to TRBJ2-2; 11 bases are a match to TRBD2. CDR1 SGHNT and CDR2 YENEEA come from the germline V gene. Trimming cost V 4 bases and J 3 bases; bases outside gene matches: 4. The CDR3 consists of 16 residues. CDR3 region: CASSSRTSGYTGELFF. The CDR3, as DNA: TGTGCCAGCAGCTCACGGACTAGCGGGTACACCGGGGAGCTGTTTTTT.

The CDR3 region is CASSQGPGVSYNEQFF. The CDR3 nucleotides read TGCGCCAGCAGCCAAGGGCCGGGGGTCTCCTACAATGAGCAGTTCTTC. The rearrangement uses TRBV4-1 and TRBJ2-1, with D perhaps TRBD2 (6 bases). Germline values: CDR1 MGHRA, CDR2 YSYEKL. V lost 1 base and J 0 bases, leaving 10 bases between the germline ends. The CDR3 has 16 amino acids.

The chain employs TRBV29-1 and TRBJ2-1; 10 nucleotides align to TRBD1. The V gene end was trimmed by 1 base and the J gene end by 3 bases; junction bases not matched to a gene: 0. The CDR3 has 14 amino acids. Looked up from germline, CDR1 is SQVTM and CDR2 is ANQGSEA. The CDR3 region is CSVEGTGGYNEQFF. Here the CDR3 DNA reads TGCAGCGTTGAAGGGACAGGGGGCTACAATGAGCAGTTCTTC.

The chain uses TRBV20-1 and TRBJ1-4; no reliable D call. Trimming removed 4 bases from V and 4 bases from J, with 4 bases in between. The germline V gene has CDR1 DFQATT and CDR2 SNEGSKA (reference sequence). This CDR3 has 11 amino acids. CDR3: CSANNNEKLFF. The CDR3 DNA reads TGCAGTGCTAACAATAATGAAAAACTGTTTTTT.

This sequence joins TRBV11-3 and TRBJ1-3; D is undetermined. Germline lookup yields CDR1 SGHNT and CDR2 YENEEA. CDR3 length equals 15 residues. The V gene lost 0 bases and the J gene lost 4 bases, with 10 bases spanning the gap. The CDR3 DNA follows: TGTGCCAGCAGCTTAGATGGAATCACAGGAAACACCATATATTTT. Translating it yields CASSLDGITGNTIYF. The entire variable domain, with the rest obtained from reference TRBV11-3 and TRBJ1-3, is as follows: EAGVVQSPRYKIIEKKQPVAFWCNPISGHNTLYWYLQNLGQGPELLIRYENEEAVDDSQLPKDRFSAERLKGVDSTLKIQPAELGDSAVYLCASSLDGITGNTIYFGEGSWLTVV.

The CDR3 reads CSARDGKGQYF. The CDR3 DNA follows: TGCAGTGCTAGAGATGGGAAGGGGCAGTATTTT. The genes are TRBV20-1 and TRBJ2-3; no reliable D call. V was pared by 0 bases and J by 11 bases, with 9 bases between. Germline CDR1 and CDR2: DFQATT and SNEGSKA (reference sequence). The CDR3 runs 11 residues.

The genes are TRBV5-6 and TRBJ1-2, with 8 bases aligning to TRBD1. CDR3 length: 13 residues. Unmatched junction bases numbered 7, after V lost 4 bases and J lost 8 bases. The germline V gene has CDR1 SGHDT and CDR2 YYEEEE. CDR3 nucleotides: TGTGCCAGCAGCCTAGACAGGGGCGAGGGCTACACCTTC. Translating gives CASSLDRGEGYTF. Full variable domain (remainder filled in from reference TRBV5-6 and TRBJ1-2): DAGVTQSPTHLIKTRGQQVTLRCSPKSGHDTVSWYQQALGQGPQFIFQYYEEEERQRGNFPDRFSGHQFPNYSSELNVNALLLGDSALYLCASSLDRGEGYTFGSGTRLTVV.

V gene TRBV4-3 combines with J gene TRBJ2-7; 8 nucleotides line up with TRBD1. The junction had 7 bases not matched to a gene; V was cut back by 3 bases and J by 3 bases. Germline V CDR1 and CDR2: LGHNA, YSLEER. The CDR3 contains 15 residues. DNA of the CDR3: TGCGCCAGCAGCCAGCCGGACAGGGTTAACTACGAGCAGTACTTC. Protein product: CASSQPDRVNYEQYF.

This sequence joins TRBV5-1 and TRBJ2-3, with D tentatively TRBD2 (5 bases). The ends were cut back, 2 bases at V and 3 bases at J, with 13 bases in the middle. The CDR3 loop spans 15 amino acids. Germline CDR1 reads SGHRS; CDR2 reads YFSETQ. CDR3 in amino acids: CASSFRLSGTDTQYF. The CDR3 nucleotides are TGCGCCAGCAGCTTTAGGTTAAGCGGAACAGATACGCAGTATTTT.

This clone was picked up one time. J is TRBJ2-7 and V is TRBV3-1 (or the pseudogene TRBV3-2); D may be TRBD1 (5 bases). Germline V gives CDR1 LGHDT, CDR2 YNNKEL (reference sequence). The CDR3 consists of 13 residues. The germline V and J ends were trimmed by 4 bases and 3 bases, with 10 bases remaining between them. The CDR3 nucleotides are TGTGCCAGCAGCCTAGGGGATATCTACGAGCAGTACTTC. Amino acids: CASSLGDIYEQYF.

V and J are TRBV4-3 and TRBJ1-2; D is possibly TRBD1 (5 bases). This CDR3 is 13 amino acids long. In germline, CDR1 is LGHNA, CDR2 YSLEER. Between the trimmed V and J ends, which lost 0 bases and 6 bases, there was a span of 8 bases. CDR3 DNA: TGCGCCAGCAGCCAAGATACGGGGCATGGCTACACCTTC. Its translation is CASSQDTGHGYTF.

V usage is TRBV28 and J usage is TRBJ2-7; either TRBD1 or TRBD2 may fit D (7 bases each). The V end was cut by 6 bases, the J end by 0 bases, with 18 bases between. Germline CDR1 MDHEN, CDR2 SYDVKM. This CDR3 has 16 amino acids. The CDR3 DNA sequence: TGTGCCAGCAGGCGACAGGGCCCGGGGGGCTCCTACGAGCAGTACTTC. Its translation is CASRRQGPGGSYEQYF.

CDR3 loop: CASSTQAGGPLREQYF. The DNA of the CDR3 is TGTGCCAGCAGTACCCAAGCGGGAGGGCCCTTAAGAGAGCAGTACTTC. V gene TRBV7-2 combines with J gene TRBJ2-7, with 10 bases fitting TRBD2. The germline V gene encodes CDR1 SGHTA and CDR2 FQGNSA. There are 16 residues in the CDR3. J gave up 7 bases and V 6 bases, and 15 bases lay outside the gene matches.

This clone has a single count. The chain combines TRBV11-3 with TRBJ1-1; tentative D call: TRBD1 (5 bases). Germline CDR1 is SGHNT and CDR2 is YENEEA. The CDR3 spans 12 residues. Trimming removed 5 bases from V and 6 bases from J, with 10 bases in between. DNA of the CDR3: TGTGCCAGCAGCATTGGGACGGCTGAAGCTTTCTTT. Translating it yields CASSIGTAEAFF. The whole variable domain, remainder taken from reference TRBV11-3 and TRBJ1-1, is EAGVVQSPRYKIIEKKQPVAFWCNPISGHNTLYWYLQNLGQGPELLIRYENEEAVDDSQLPKDRFSAERLKGVDSTLKIQPAELGDSAVYLCASSIGTAEAFFGQGTRLTVV.

This chain uses TRBV7-9 with TRBJ1-4, with D possibly TRBD1 on 5 matching bases. Between the trimmed V and J ends, which lost 1 base and 8 bases, there was a span of 11 bases. Germline lookup yields CDR1 SEHNR and CDR2 FQNEAQ (reference sequence). The CDR3 covers 14 residues. CDR3 sequence: CASSLVGRGEKLFF. DNA of the CDR3: TGTGCCAGCAGCTTAGTTGGGAGGGGCGAAAAACTGTTTTTT.

The V and J genes are TRBV18 and TRBJ1-4; D not resolved. This CDR3 has 16 amino acids. Germline V gene lookup returns CDR1 KGHSH and CDR2 LQKENI. The ends were cut back, 6 bases at V and 0 bases at J, with 14 bases in the middle. For the CDR3, the DNA is TGTGCCAGCTCGCCGCGAGGTGGGGCAACTAATGAAAAACTGTTTTTT. This encodes CASSPRGGATNEKLFF.

J is TRBJ1-3 and V is TRBV6-6, with D perhaps matching TRBD1 (6 bases). This CDR3 comprises 15 residues. Trimming removed 6 bases at V and 0 bases at J, with 12 bases between. Germline lookup yields CDR1 MNHNY and CDR2 SVGAGI (reference sequence). This chain's CDR3 is CASRTGTTSGNTIYF. DNA for the CDR3: TGTGCCAGCAGAACCGGGACAACCTCTGGAAACACCATATATTTT.

The chain recombines TRBV21-1 with TRBJ1-5; the tabulated D call, TRBD1, remains unverified against the DNA. TRBV21-1 is reported as a pseudogene. The length of the CDR3 is 15 residues. CDR3 nucleotide sequence: TGTGCCAGCAGCCTAGGACAGGGGCCGAATCAGCCCCAGCATTTT. This translates into CASSLGQGPNQPQHF.

The chain carries TRBV6-5 and TRBJ2-1; 9 bases align to TRBD2. Looked up from germline, CDR1 is MNHEY and CDR2 is SVGAGI. This CDR3 contains 14 residues. V shed 7 bases, J shed 9 bases, and the junction held 10 bases outside the gene matches. The CDR3 sequence: CASTSAGGPSEQFF. The CDR3 DNA reads TGTGCCAGCACATCGGCGGGAGGGCCGAGTGAGCAGTTCTTC.

The chain carries TRBV7-8 and TRBJ1-3; D unclear. With 0 bases removed from V and 2 bases from J, the gap between germline ends came to 11 bases. The CDR3 has 16 amino acids. CDR1 and CDR2 (germline): SGHVS, FQNEAQ. This CDR3 reads CASSLAGILTGNTIYF. The CDR3 nucleotides are TGTGCCAGCAGCTTAGCCGGGATCTTGACTGGAAACACCATATATTTT.

This clone was detected only a few times. The chain joins TRBV24-1 to TRBJ2-1, with a weak D call TRBD2 (6 bases). V was shortened by 0 bases and J by 6 bases, with 8 bases between the two germline ends. Germline-derived CDR1 and CDR2 are KGHDR and SFDVKD. This CDR3 has 14 residues. Here the CDR3 reads CATSDLGLPNEQFF. DNA for the CDR3: TGTGCCACCAGTGATTTGGGACTACCCAATGAGCAGTTCTTC.

Here the CDR3 reads CASSLVKDAEAFF. CDR3 nucleotide sequence: TGCGCCAGCAGCTTGGTAAAGGACGCTGAAGCTTTCTTT. The V call is TRBV5-1, the J call TRBJ1-1, with no clear D. The CDR3 runs to 13 residues. Looked up from germline, CDR1 is SGHRS and CDR2 is YFSETQ. The V end was cut by 0 bases, the J end by 6 bases, with 9 bases between.